The 27 T cell receptor beta chains reported below all come from one sample, sequenced in a study of spatial heterogeneity in lung cancer. Documented time point: blood at routine non-recurrence follow-up after resection. TCRdb recomputed calls from the 5' RACE reads with MiXCR, one row per CDR3 protein. In the table there are tens of thousands of distinct CDR3 sequences, less than 20% of which are singletons. Sequenced here: PBMCs, sampled at follow-up. All receptors come from a male donor with early-stage non-small cell lung cancer.

CDR3 bases: TGCGCCAGCAGCTTGGAGAACCCGCGGGGCTACACCTTC. Translation gives CASSLENPRGYTF. The V and J genes are TRBV5-1 and TRBJ1-2; D is unresolved. This CDR3 is built from 13 residues. Trimming left V 0 bases short and J 8 bases short, with 11 bases between. Germline assignment: CDR1 SGHRS and CDR2 YFSETQ.

A few counts support this clonotype. The chain has TRBV9 and TRBJ2-2, with D tentatively TRBD1 or TRBD2 (5 bases each). Trimming left V 4 bases short and J 6 bases short, with 16 bases between. CDR1 and CDR2 (germline): SGDLS, YYNGEE. The length of the CDR3 is 15 residues. The CDR3: CASSPGTTGSGELFF. In nucleotides, the CDR3 is TGTGCCAGCAGCCCCGGGACCACAGGCTCCGGGGAGCTGTTTTTT.

This clonotype was seen many times. The chain employs TRBV4-1 and TRBJ2-2; 11 bases match TRBD2. This CDR3 spans 15 amino acids. V shed 5 bases and J 2 bases; nucleotides not matched to a gene: 1. Germline V lookup: CDR1 MGHRA, CDR2 YSYEKL. CDR3 residues: CASSTSGRNTGELFF. CDR3 sequence (DNA): TGCGCCAGCAGCACTAGCGGGAGAAACACCGGGGAGCTGTTTTTT.

In this sample, this clonotype turned up many times. V gene TRBV15 combines with J gene TRBJ1-2, with TRBD1 identical over 10 bases. This CDR3 has 16 amino acids. The V and J ends lost 0 bases and 8 bases, in that order; junction bases with no gene match: 9. CDR1 LNHNV and CDR2 YYDKDF come from the germline V gene (reference sequence). The CDR3 loop reads CATSREGQGKVVGYTF. The CDR3 coding sequence is TGTGCCACCAGCAGAGAGGGACAGGGGAAGGTAGTAGGCTACACCTTC.

This clonotype was seen at least ten times. The genes are TRBV30 and TRBJ2-3, with 9 bases identical to TRBD1. The ends lost 2 bases at V and 6 bases at J; junction bases unmatched: 6. Germline CDR1 and CDR2: GTSNPN and SVGIG (reference sequence). This CDR3 comprises 14 residues. CDR3 sequence (DNA): TGTGCCTGGAGTCCCGGGACAGGGATTGATACGCAGTATTTT. Protein sequence: CAWSPGTGIDTQYF.

The chain is built from TRBV7-9 and TRBJ1-1, with D unresolved. With 1 base removed from V and 0 bases from J, the gap between germline ends came to 6 bases. The CDR3 is made up of 14 amino acids. In germline, CDR1 is SEHNR, CDR2 FQNEAQ (reference sequence). DNA of the CDR3: TGTGCCAGCAGCTTAGAAAGGGTGAACACTGAAGCTTTCTTT. It specifies CASSLERVNTEAFF.

This clonotype was recorded a few times. The chain carries TRBV6-2 or TRBV6-3 and TRBJ1-5; D is possibly TRBD1 (5 bases). CDR1 and CDR2 from the germline V gene are MNHEY and SVGEGT. The length of the CDR3 is 11 residues. V was cut by 8 bases and J by 11 bases, with 13 bases left in between. The CDR3 spells CASGRGRTQHF. The CDR3, as DNA: TGTGCCAGCGGTCGGGGCCGGACCCAGCATTTT.

The chain carries TRBV27 and TRBJ1-2; D not resolved. The CDR3 covers 15 residues. Per germline, CDR1 MNHEY and CDR2 SMNVEV (reference sequence). Trimming left V 4 bases short and J 4 bases short, with 16 bases between. CDR3 residues: CASSSSYTLGYGYTF. The CDR3 bases are TGTGCCAGCAGTTCCTCCTACACGCTAGGCTATGGCTACACCTTC.

This sequence joins TRBV20-1 and TRBJ2-5; 7 bases fit TRBD1. This CDR3 spans 14 amino acids. V lost 4 bases, J lost 2 bases, and 7 bases stayed unmatched. In germline, CDR1 is DFQATT, CDR2 SNEGSKA (reference sequence). The DNA of the CDR3 is TGCAGTGCTAATCCCAGGGACAGTCAAGAGACCCAGTACTTC. Its translation: CSANPRDSQETQYF.

This clonotype showed up many times. The chain carries TRBV6-5 and TRBJ2-5; 9 nucleotides line up with TRBD2. With 7 bases clipped from V and 4 bases from J, the junction kept 4 bases outside the gene matches. This CDR3 contains 13 residues. Germline CDR1 and CDR2: MNHEY and SVGAGI. The CDR3 DNA follows: TGTGCCAGCACCGTTAGCGGGGGAGAGACCCAGTACTTC. Translated: CASTVSGGETQYF.

The chain recombines TRBV11-2 with TRBJ2-1; a possible D gene is TRBD2 (5 bases). Trimming shortened V by 5 bases and J by 11 bases, and 13 bases separated the two germline ends. The CDR3 contains 12 residues. Germline CDR1 reads SGHAT; CDR2 reads FQNNGV. This CDR3 reads CASSHRTGKQFF. DNA of the CDR3: TGTGCCAGCAGCCATCGGACTGGAAAGCAGTTCTTC.

This clonotype has just a few counts. The chain recombines TRBV5-5 with TRBJ2-2, with D maybe TRBD1 (6 bases). This CDR3 has 16 residues. Germline V CDR1 and CDR2: SGHKS, YYEKEE (reference sequence). Trimming stripped 3 bases from V and 8 bases from J, with 20 bases between. The CDR3 protein is CASSSYRTALLGELFF. The CDR3, as DNA: TGTGCCAGCAGCTCCTATAGGACAGCTCTGTTGGGGGAGCTGTTTTTT.

The genes are TRBV2 and TRBJ2-3; no clear D gene. Per the germline V gene, CDR1 is SNHLY and CDR2 is FYNNEI. V lost 2 bases and J lost 2, with 8 bases in between. The CDR3 extends over 14 amino acids. CDR3 sequence reads: CASSERAITDTQYF. The CDR3 DNA follows: TGTGCCAGCAGTGAACGGGCTATCACAGATACGCAGTATTTT.

This clonotype was picked up a small number of times. The chain couples TRBV5-6 to TRBJ2-7; D gene uncertain. Germline assignment: CDR1 SGHDT and CDR2 YYEEEE. V gave up 0 bases and J gave up 7 bases, with 8 bases separating them. CDR3 length: 12 amino acids. CDR3 sequence reads: CASSLDSDEQYF. CDR3 nucleotides: TGTGCCAGCAGCTTGGATTCAGATGAGCAGTACTTC.

This clonotype came up a few times. The rearrangement joins TRBV27 to TRBJ2-7, with TRBD2 matching 8 bases. V lost 2 bases to trimming and J lost 6 bases; unmatched junction nucleotides: 9. Germline V gives CDR1 MNHEY, CDR2 SMNVEV (reference sequence). The CDR3 extends over 15 amino acids. This chain's CDR3 is CASSLGPGGPFEQYF. The CDR3 bases are TGTGCCAGCAGTTTAGGCCCGGGAGGGCCATTCGAGCAGTACTTC.

This chain joins TRBV3-2 and TRBJ2-1; the table's D call of TRBD2 was not tested on the DNA. TRBV3-2 is marked as a pseudogene. The CDR3 length is 17 residues. The CDR3 nucleotides read TGTGCCAGCAGCCAAGATCCGAGGGCTAGCGGGGGCGATGAGCAGTTCTTC. Translated, it gives CASSQDPRASGGDEQFF.

The rearrangement uses TRBV5-1 and TRBJ1-1; unclear D gene. The V gene's germline CDR1 is SGHRS and CDR2 YFSETQ. The CDR3 sequence is 13 residues long. Trimming cost V 0 bases and J 2 bases, with 5 bases left between them. The CDR3 DNA reads TGCGCCAGCAGCTTGGGGTCAAACACTGAAGCTTTCTTT. Its translation: CASSLGSNTEAFF.

This clonotype was counted a few times. V usage is TRBV12-3 or TRBV12-4 and J usage is TRBJ2-3; a weak D match, TRBD2 (5 bases). Trimming took off 8 bases at V and 3 bases at J, with 18 bases between the two ends. The CDR3 is 15 residues long. CDR3 sequence (DNA): TGTGCCAGCTCCGGGCTTACGGGAAGAACAGATACGCAGTATTTT. It encodes CASSGLTGRTDTQYF.

This clonotype was recorded a few times. The rearrangement links TRBV11-2 to TRBJ2-2; 14 bases fit TRBD2. The germline CDR1 and CDR2 sequences are SGHAT and FQNNGV. This CDR3 contains 18 residues. Trimming cost V 5 bases and J 1 base; bases outside gene matches: 6. CDR3 in amino acids: CASSRGTSGGRNTGELFF. The DNA for the CDR3 is TGTGCCAGCAGCCGAGGGACTAGCGGGGGCCGGAACACCGGGGAGCTGTTTTTT. The whole variable domain, remainder taken from reference TRBV11-2 and TRBJ2-2, is EAGVAQSPRYKIIEKRQSVAFWCNPISGHATLYWYQQILGQGPKLLIQFQNNGVVDDSQLPKDRFSAERLKGVDSTLKIQPAKLEDSAVYLCASSRGTSGGRNTGELFFGEGSRLTVL.

The chain employs TRBV7-2 and TRBJ1-6; tentatively, D is TRBD1 (6 bases). CDR1 is SGHTA and CDR2 is FQGNSA in the germline V gene. V lost 5 bases and J lost 7, with 15 bases in between. The CDR3 is made up of 15 amino acids. The CDR3 sequence: CASSLERGKNSPLHF. In nucleotides, the CDR3 is TGTGCCAGCAGCCTCGAGAGGGGGAAGAATTCACCCCTCCACTTT.

This clonotype came up a few times. Germline and junction disagree at one end, which may indicate a read error. This rearrangement joins TRBV20-1 to TRBJ2-5; tentative D call: TRBD2 (6 bases). Per the germline V gene, CDR1 is DFQATT and CDR2 is SNEGSKA (reference sequence). This CDR3 is 14 amino acids long. CDR3 bases: TGCAGTGCTACACTCTCCTGGACTAAAGAGTCCCAGTACTTC. The encoded protein is CSATLSWTKESQYF.

In its sample, this clonotype was seen a few times. The chain links TRBV20-1 to TRBJ2-1; D gene uncertain. Per germline, CDR1 DFQATT and CDR2 SNEGSKA (reference sequence). Trimming took off 5 bases at V and 9 bases at J, with 17 bases between the two ends. The CDR3 extends over 13 amino acids. The CDR3, as DNA: TGCAGTGCTCGCCTTCAAGGGATCGGTGAGCAGTTCTTC. It yields the protein CSARLQGIGEQFF.

The chain has TRBV19 and TRBJ2-1, with D perhaps matching TRBD1 (6 bases). The CDR3 has 15 amino acids. Trimming shortened V by 6 bases and J by 2 bases, and 14 bases separated the two germline ends. Germline V gene sequence: CDR1 LNHDA, CDR2 SQIVND (reference sequence). CDR3 in DNA: TGTGCCAGTAGCCAGGACAGTTTCCCCTACAATGAGCAGTTCTTC. Translating gives CASSQDSFPYNEQFF. The variable domain in full, completed from reference TRBV19 and TRBJ2-1, reads DGGITQSPKYLFRKEGQNVTLSCEQNLNHDAMYWYRQDPGQGLRLIYYSQIVNDFQKGDIAEGYSVSREKKESFPLTVTSAQKNPTAFYLCASSQDSFPYNEQFFGPGTRLTVL.

This clonotype was detected ten times or more. This chain joins TRBV5-1 and TRBJ2-5; TRBD2 matches 8 bases. Germline CDR1 is SGHRS and CDR2 is YFSETQ. With 1 base clipped from V and 1 base from J, the junction kept 0 bases outside the gene matches. This CDR3 comprises 14 residues. The CDR3, as DNA: TGCGCCAGCAGCTTGACTAGCGGCCAAGAGACCCAGTACTTC. Translating it yields CASSLTSGQETQYF.

This clonotype was counted only a few times. The CDR3 loop is CASRTAAGGWDTQYF. Here the CDR3 DNA reads TGTGCCAGCAGGACGGCGGCGGGAGGATGGGATACGCAGTATTTT. V gene TRBV6-1 combines with J gene TRBJ2-3; TRBD2 agrees at 8 bases. CDR3 length: 15 residues. The V gene's germline CDR1 is MNHNS and CDR2 SASEGT. The V and J ends lost 6 bases and 6 bases, in that order; junction bases with no gene match: 11.

This CDR3 is CASSEDRVWDEQYV. In nucleotides, the CDR3 is TGTGCCAGCAGTGAAGATCGGGTCTGGGACGAGCAGTACGTC. This rearrangement joins TRBV6-1 to TRBJ2-7; D gene ambiguous. Germline V lookup: CDR1 MNHNS, CDR2 SASEGT. The ends were cut back, 1 base at V and 5 bases at J, with 12 bases in the middle. There are 14 residues in the CDR3.

The V and J genes are TRBV2 and TRBJ2-7; D unclear. V lost 6 bases to trimming and J lost 0 bases, with 9 bases between them. CDR1 is SNHLY, CDR2 FYNNEI, per germline. This CDR3 is 13 amino acids long. CDR3 coding DNA: TGTGCCAGCAGATTTCAAGTCTCCTACGAGCAGTACTTC. Translated, it gives CASRFQVSYEQYF.